These 23 T cell receptor beta chains share one sample of origin, sequenced in a study of blood T cell repertoires in COVID-19. Profiled with immunoSEQ multiplex PCR; TCRdb holds only in-frame clones, not every one. The sample has approximately 170,000 clones, 80% to 90% seen once. Material: peripheral blood. Receptors were obtained from a man aged 18 to 29 who had recovered from COVID-19.

The V and J genes are TRBV4-2 and TRBJ1-1; D is unresolved. Trimming left V 2 bases short and J 7 bases short, with 14 bases between. In germline, CDR1 is LGHNA, CDR2 YNFKEQ. This CDR3 contains 14 residues. The CDR3 sequence: CASSQNREMIEAFF. As DNA, the CDR3 is TGTGCCAGCAGCCAAAATCGGGAAATGATTGAAGCTTTCTTT.

CDR3 sequence: CASSLLSGTQGTDTQYF. CDR3 coding DNA: TGTGCCAGCAGCTTGCTGTCGGGCACCCAGGGGACAGATACGCAGTATTTT. The chain employs TRBV5-4 and TRBJ2-3; D possibly corresponds to TRBD1 (6 bases). Per the germline V gene, CDR1 is SGHNT and CDR2 is YYREEE (reference sequence). V lost 1 base and J 3 bases, leaving 18 bases between the germline ends. This CDR3 is 17 amino acids long. Full variable domain (rest looked up from reference TRBV5-4 and TRBJ2-3): ETGVTQSPTHLIKTRGQQVTLRCSSQSGHNTVSWYQQALGQGPQFIFQYYREEENGRGNFPPRFSGLQFPNYSSELNVNALELDDSALYLCASSLLSGTQGTDTQYFGPGTRLTVL.

This chain connects TRBV10-3 to TRBJ2-7; 8 bases line up with TRBD1. V was clipped by 10 bases and J by 6 bases; unmatched bases: 11. The germline V gene has CDR1 ENHRY and CDR2 SYGVKD. CDR3 size: 13 residues. The CDR3 region has the DNA TGTGCCACCACAGGGTCAGGGGGCGGCGAGCAGTACTTC. It is translated as CATTGSGGGEQYF.

The rearrangement uses TRBV27 and TRBJ1-1; 7 bases match TRBD1. Germline trimming cut 6 bases from V and 3 bases from J; bases unmatched to any gene: 4. Germline CDR1 is MNHEY and CDR2 is SMNVEV (reference sequence). The CDR3 is 13 residues long. CDR3: CASSRQGDTEAFF. DNA of the CDR3: TGTGCCAGCAGCCGTCAGGGGGACACTGAAGCTTTCTTT.

Of note for this clone: At one boundary the junction diverges from the germline segment, which might be a read error. The chain uses TRBV4-3 and TRBJ2-7, with 9 nucleotides matching TRBD2. This CDR3 comprises 13 residues. Germline V lookup: CDR1 LGHNA, CDR2 YSLEER. The CDR3 region is CASSQDLKREVSF. As DNA, the CDR3 is TGCGCCAGCAGCCAAGATCTAAAGCGGGAGGTTTCTTTC.

The genes are TRBV3-1 (or the pseudogene TRBV3-2) and TRBJ1-2; perhaps TRBD1 as D (6 bases). Deletions cut 1 base from V and 4 bases from J, with 16 bases between. Germline CDR1 and CDR2: LGHDT and YNNKEL (reference sequence). CDR3 length: 16 residues. In nucleotides, the CDR3 is TGTGCCAGCAGCCAAGTTAAACAGGGTAGGCTCTATGGCTACACCTTC. This encodes CASSQVKQGRLYGYTF.

Only one count was recorded for this clone. The chain uses TRBV25-1 and TRBJ2-1; 8 bases line up with TRBD2. The CDR3 has 15 amino acids. The germline V gene encodes CDR1 MGHDK and CDR2 SYGVNS. V lost 8 bases to trimming and J lost 10 bases; unmatched junction nucleotides: 16. This CDR3 reads CASHHTVSGGFEQFF. CDR3 DNA sequence: TGTGCCAGCCACCACACAGTGAGCGGGGGATTCGAGCAGTTCTTC.

The chain is built from TRBV9 and TRBJ1-2, with TRBD1 as a possible D gene (6 bases). The CDR3 consists of 13 residues. The germline V gene has CDR1 SGDLS and CDR2 YYNGEE. V dropped 4 bases and J dropped 8 bases, with 15 bases sitting between them. The CDR3 nucleotides read TGTGCCAGCAGCATAGGGGGGCTACGGGGCTACACCTTC. Residues: CASSIGGLRGYTF.

The chain has TRBV5-4 and TRBJ2-7, with a weak D call TRBD2 (5 bases). Germline V gene data show CDR1 as SGHNT and CDR2 as YYREEE (reference sequence). This CDR3 contains 14 residues. V was cut by 4 bases and J by 5 bases, with 16 bases left in between. The CDR3 sequence: CASSPGIARHEQYF. The CDR3 nucleotides are TGTGCCAGCAGCCCCGGGATAGCAAGGCACGAGCAGTACTTC.

The table lists this clone with a count of one. This rearrangement joins TRBV7-9 to TRBJ1-2, with a weak D call TRBD1 (6 bases). The CDR3 is 12 amino acids. The germline gives CDR1 SEHNR, CDR2 FQNEAQ (reference sequence). With 5 bases removed from V and 8 bases from J, the gap between germline ends came to 12 bases. CDR3 DNA: TGTGCCAGCAGCCCAGGGGAGGGAGGCTACACCTTC. Its translation: CASSPGEGGYTF.

The rearrangement uses TRBV4-1 and TRBJ2-3, with TRBD2 matching over 11 bases. V was clipped by 1 base and J by 1 base; unmatched bases: 1. From germline, CDR1 is MGHRA and CDR2 YSYEKL. There are 16 residues in the CDR3. The CDR3 reads CASSQVTSGGTDTQYF. The CDR3 nucleotides read TGCGCCAGCAGCCAAGTGACTAGCGGGGGCACAGATACGCAGTATTTT.

The rearrangement uses TRBV28 and TRBJ2-7; D gene uncertain. Trimming pared 3 bases from V and 2 bases from J, leaving 5 bases between. CDR1 and CDR2 (germline): MDHEN, SYDVKM. The CDR3 covers 12 residues. CDR3 sequence reads: CASSFLPYEQYF. The DNA of the CDR3 is TGTGCCAGCAGTTTCCTACCCTACGAGCAGTACTTC.

The CDR3 spells CASSLATQGIEQYF. CDR3 coding DNA: TGTGCCAGCAGCTTAGCCACTCAGGGGATCGAGCAGTACTTC. The chain links TRBV7-2 to TRBJ2-7; D is perhaps TRBD1 (6 bases). The CDR3 consists of 14 residues. V lost 0 bases to trimming and J lost 6 bases, with 12 bases between them. Germline V gene lookup returns CDR1 SGHTA and CDR2 FQGNSA.

V usage is TRBV19 and J usage is TRBJ2-3; D is possibly TRBD2 (6 bases). From germline, CDR1 is LNHDA and CDR2 SQIVND (reference sequence). The CDR3 runs 14 residues. V was clipped by 3 bases and J by 4 bases, with 11 bases between them. The CDR3 protein is CASSIRRDADTQYF. In DNA form, the CDR3 reads TGTGCCAGTAGTATCAGGCGGGACGCAGATACGCAGTATTTT.

The genes are TRBV3-1 (or the pseudogene TRBV3-2) and TRBJ1-1; D unclear. Per germline, CDR1 LGHDT and CDR2 YNNKEL (reference sequence). This CDR3 spans 13 amino acids. V lost 1 base, J lost 6 bases, and 9 bases lay in between. CDR3 in amino acids: CASSQGGGPEAFF. DNA for the CDR3: TGTGCCAGCAGCCAAGGGGGAGGCCCTGAAGCTTTCTTT.

The chain recombines TRBV7-6 with TRBJ2-3, with 15 bases that match TRBD2. CDR1 is SGHVS, CDR2 FNYEAQ, per germline. The CDR3 extends over 19 amino acids. Germline trimming cut 3 bases from V and 2 bases from J; bases unmatched to any gene: 9. Written as DNA, the CDR3 is TGTGCCAGCAGCTTCACTATCCGGACTAGCGGGAGGGTCACAGATACGCAGTATTTT. Protein: CASSFTIRTSGRVTDTQYF.

This clone was observed a few times. This chain joins TRBV5-1 and TRBJ2-7; D is perhaps TRBD1 (6 bases). Germline loops: CDR1 SGHRS, CDR2 YFSETQ. Trimming took 7 bases from V and 0 from J, leaving 17 bases between them. This CDR3 is 15 amino acids long. CDR3 residues: CASFPGVGPSYEQYF. The CDR3 DNA reads TGCGCCAGCTTCCCAGGGGTCGGTCCCTCCTACGAGCAGTACTTC.

This chain connects TRBV5-8 to TRBJ1-4; D is unresolved. Germline CDR1 and CDR2: SGHTS and YDEGEE. The CDR3 is 13 amino acids. V was shortened by 7 bases and J by 6 bases, with 13 bases between the two germline ends. In DNA form, the CDR3 reads TGTGCCAGCGGGAGGGATCCTTATGAAAAACTGTTTTTT. This codes for CASGRDPYEKLFF.

This sequence joins TRBV18 and TRBJ1-1, with TRBD1 matching over 11 bases. V dropped 6 bases and J dropped 8; count of bases not matched to a gene: 8. The CDR3 covers 14 residues. Per germline, CDR1 KGHSH and CDR2 LQKENI. CDR3 in amino acids: CASSTGTGGTEAFF. The CDR3 coding sequence is TGTGCCAGCTCGACCGGGACAGGGGGTACCGAAGCTTTCTTT.

V is TRBV4-3 and J is TRBJ1-1; D is unclear. Germline V CDR1 and CDR2: LGHNA, YSLEER. V was pared by 2 bases and J by 3 bases, with 13 bases between. This CDR3 has 15 residues. DNA for the CDR3: TGCGCCAGCAGCCAATTACCCGGAGAGTACACTGAAGCTTTCTTT. This gives the protein CASSQLPGEYTEAFF.

This chain connects TRBV7-9 to TRBJ1-4; the D gene is possibly TRBD1 (6 bases). The CDR3 covers 14 residues. The germline V and J ends were trimmed by 5 bases and 7 bases, with 14 bases remaining between them. CDR1 is SEHNR and CDR2 is FQNEAQ in the germline V gene (reference sequence). CDR3 protein: CASSLTGLGEKLFF. In DNA form, the CDR3 reads TGTGCCAGCAGCCTCACAGGGTTGGGTGAAAAACTGTTTTTT.

This rearrangement joins TRBV6-5 to TRBJ1-4; 9 bases align to TRBD1. Germline V gene sequence: CDR1 MNHEY, CDR2 SVGAGI. Losses at the gene ends were 0 bases for V and 4 bases for J; bases not matched to a gene: 0. The CDR3 has 15 amino acids. The CDR3 loop is CASSYSDRGNEKLFF. Here the CDR3 DNA reads TGTGCCAGCAGTTACTCGGACAGGGGTAATGAAAAACTGTTTTTT.

The chain couples TRBV5-1 to TRBJ1-2, with D possibly TRBD1 on 5 matching bases. Trimming took 2 bases from V and 7 from J, leaving 6 bases between them. Germline-derived CDR1 and CDR2 are SGHRS and YFSETQ. The CDR3 is 11 amino acids. The CDR3 spells CASSFQGGYTF. The CDR3 region has the DNA TGCGCCAGCAGCTTCCAGGGTGGCTACACCTTC. Together with reference TRBV5-1 and TRBJ1-2, the CDR3 gives the full variable domain: KAGVTQTPRYLIKTRGQQVTLSCSPISGHRSVSWYQQTPGQGLQFLFEYFSETQRNKGNFPGRFSGRQFSNSRSEMNVSTLELGDSALYLCASSFQGGYTFGSGTRLTVV.